This entry is about one T cell receptor (beta chain). Its antigen remains unidentified. The length of the CDR3 is 15 residues. The germline gives CDR1 KGHSH, CDR2 LQKENI. Trimming took off 2 bases at V and 0 bases at J, with 11 bases between the two ends. The data belong to a study of CD8 T cells in ankylosing spondylitis. MiXCR was run by TCRdb on the 5' RACE reads, yielding one entry per CDR3 protein. The data contain some 840,000 distinct CDR3 sequences, 12% of them seen just once; the ten biggest clones take up about 0.5%. The study's findings and limits: Fewer than ten highly homologous variants made up a TCR beta motif, and this motif appeared characteristic of ankylosing spondylitis blood. Earlier studies detected some motif variants in reactive arthritis synovial fluid and blood.

The gene calls are TRBV18 and TRBJ2-7; D is possibly TRBD1 (5 bases). The sequence was obtained from a male donor with ankylosing spondylitis. The sequenced material came from blood, either unsorted or a sorted T cell fraction (not recorded which). DNA for the CDR3: TGTGCCAGCTCACCAGGAGACAGACGCTCCTACGAGCAGTACTTC. It codes for CASSPGDRRSYEQYF.